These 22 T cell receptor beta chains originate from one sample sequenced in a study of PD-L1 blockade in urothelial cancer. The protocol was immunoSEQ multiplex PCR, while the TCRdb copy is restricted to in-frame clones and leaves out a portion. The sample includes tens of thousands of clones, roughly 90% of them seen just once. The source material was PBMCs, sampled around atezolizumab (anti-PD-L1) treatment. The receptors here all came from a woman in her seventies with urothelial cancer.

This chain's CDR3 is CASARTGPGIQYF. The CDR3 DNA reads as TGTGCCAGCGCTCGAACAGGTCCGGGCATTCAGTACTTC. This chain connects TRBV27 to TRBJ2-4; TRBD1 might be the D (5 bases). In germline, CDR1 is MNHEY, CDR2 SMNVEV (reference sequence). Trimming removed 8 bases from V and 9 bases from J, with 17 bases in between. This CDR3 region has 13 residues.

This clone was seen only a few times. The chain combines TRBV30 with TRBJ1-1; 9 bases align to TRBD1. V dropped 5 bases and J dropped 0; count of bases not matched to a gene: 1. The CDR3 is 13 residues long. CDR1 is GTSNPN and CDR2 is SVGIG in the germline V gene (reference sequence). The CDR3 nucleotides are TGTGCCTGGGACAGGGGGATGAACACTGAAGCTTTCTTT. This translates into CAWDRGMNTEAFF.

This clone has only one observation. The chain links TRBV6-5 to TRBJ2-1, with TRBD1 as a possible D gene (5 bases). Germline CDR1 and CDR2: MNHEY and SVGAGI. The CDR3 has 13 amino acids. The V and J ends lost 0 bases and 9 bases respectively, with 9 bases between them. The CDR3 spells CASSYSKGAEQFF. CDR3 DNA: TGTGCCAGCAGTTACTCCAAAGGGGCTGAGCAGTTCTTC.

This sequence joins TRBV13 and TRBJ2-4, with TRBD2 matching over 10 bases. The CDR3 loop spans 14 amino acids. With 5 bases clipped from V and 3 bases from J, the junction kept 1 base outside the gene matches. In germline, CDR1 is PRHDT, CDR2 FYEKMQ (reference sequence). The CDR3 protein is CASSPSGSKNIQYF. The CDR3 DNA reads TGTGCCAGCAGCCCTAGCGGGAGCAAAAACATTCAGTACTTC.

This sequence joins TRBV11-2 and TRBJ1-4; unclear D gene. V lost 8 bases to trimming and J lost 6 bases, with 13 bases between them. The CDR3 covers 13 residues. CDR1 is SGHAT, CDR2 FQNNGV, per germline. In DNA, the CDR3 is TGTGCCAGCCTTGGACGGCGGGATGAAAAACTGTTTTTT. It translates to CASLGRRDEKLFF.

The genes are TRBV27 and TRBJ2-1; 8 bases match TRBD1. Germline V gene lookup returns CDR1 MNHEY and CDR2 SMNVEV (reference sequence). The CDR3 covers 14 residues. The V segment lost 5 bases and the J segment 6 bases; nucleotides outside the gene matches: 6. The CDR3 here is CASSRWTGSNEQFF. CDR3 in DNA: TGTGCCAGCAGTCGATGGACAGGGAGCAATGAGCAGTTCTTC.

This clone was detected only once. CDR3 amino acids: CASMGLANTGELFF. CDR3 nucleotides: TGTGCCAGCATGGGACTGGCGAACACCGGGGAGCTGTTTTTT. This chain connects TRBV11-2 to TRBJ2-2, with a tentative D call TRBD2 (6 bases). The V gene lost 7 bases and the J gene lost 0 bases, with 9 bases spanning the gap. The CDR3 loop spans 14 amino acids. The germline gives CDR1 SGHAT, CDR2 FQNNGV.

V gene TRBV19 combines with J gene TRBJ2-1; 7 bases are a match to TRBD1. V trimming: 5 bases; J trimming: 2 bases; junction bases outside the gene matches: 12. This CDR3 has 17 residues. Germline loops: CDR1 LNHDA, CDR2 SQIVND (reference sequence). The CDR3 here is CASSPGQVLPTYNEQFF. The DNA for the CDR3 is TGTGCCAGTAGTCCCGGACAGGTTTTACCCACCTACAATGAGCAGTTCTTC.

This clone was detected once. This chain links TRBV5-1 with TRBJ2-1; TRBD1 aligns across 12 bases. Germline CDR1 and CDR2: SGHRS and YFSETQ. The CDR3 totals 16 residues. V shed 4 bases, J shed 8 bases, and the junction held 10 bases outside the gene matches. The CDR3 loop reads CASSLPGQGAGDEQFF. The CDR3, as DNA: TGCGCCAGCAGCCTACCGGGACAGGGGGCCGGCGATGAGCAGTTCTTC.

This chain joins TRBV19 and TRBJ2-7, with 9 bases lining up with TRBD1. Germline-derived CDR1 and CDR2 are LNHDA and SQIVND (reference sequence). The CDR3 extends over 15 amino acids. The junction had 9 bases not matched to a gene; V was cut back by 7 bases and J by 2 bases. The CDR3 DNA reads TGTGCCAGTACCCCGGGACAGGGAGTAGCCTACGAGCAGTACTTC. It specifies CASTPGQGVAYEQYF. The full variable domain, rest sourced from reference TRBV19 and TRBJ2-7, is DGGITQSPKYLFRKEGQNVTLSCEQNLNHDAMYWYRQDPGQGLRLIYYSQIVNDFQKGDIAEGYSVSREKKESFPLTVTSAQKNPTAFYLCASTPGQGVAYEQYFGPGTRLTVT.

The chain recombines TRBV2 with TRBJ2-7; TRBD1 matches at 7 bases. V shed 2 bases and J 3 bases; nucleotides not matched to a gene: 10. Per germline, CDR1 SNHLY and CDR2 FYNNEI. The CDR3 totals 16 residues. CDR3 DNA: TGTGCCAGCAGTGAAACGATGCGACAGGGTAGCTACGAGCAGTACTTC. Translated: CASSETMRQGSYEQYF.

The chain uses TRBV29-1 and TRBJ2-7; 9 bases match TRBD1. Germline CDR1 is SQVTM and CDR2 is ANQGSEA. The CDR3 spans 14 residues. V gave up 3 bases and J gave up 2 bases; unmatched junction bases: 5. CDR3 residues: CSVEGTGTAYEQYF. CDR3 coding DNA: TGCAGCGTTGAGGGGACAGGGACGGCCTACGAGCAGTACTTC.

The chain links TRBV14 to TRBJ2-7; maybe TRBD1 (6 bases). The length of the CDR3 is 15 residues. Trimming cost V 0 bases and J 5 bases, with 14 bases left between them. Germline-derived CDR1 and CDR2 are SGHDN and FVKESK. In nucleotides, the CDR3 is TGTGCCAGCAGCCAAGAGACAGGATACCCCCACGAGCAGTACTTC. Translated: CASSQETGYPHEQYF.

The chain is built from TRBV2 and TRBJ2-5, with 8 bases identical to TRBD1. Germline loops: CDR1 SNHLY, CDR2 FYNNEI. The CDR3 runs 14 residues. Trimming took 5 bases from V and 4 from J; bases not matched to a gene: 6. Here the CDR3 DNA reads TGTGCCAGCAGTAACCAGGGGGCTGGAGAGACCCAGTACTTC. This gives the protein CASSNQGAGETQYF.

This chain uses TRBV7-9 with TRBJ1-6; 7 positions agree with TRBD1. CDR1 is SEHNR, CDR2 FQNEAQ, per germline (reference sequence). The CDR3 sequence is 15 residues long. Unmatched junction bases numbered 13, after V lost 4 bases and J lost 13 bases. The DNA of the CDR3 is TGTGCCAGCAGCTCACAGACAGGGTCCAAGGGGCCCCTCCACTTT. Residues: CASSSQTGSKGPLHF. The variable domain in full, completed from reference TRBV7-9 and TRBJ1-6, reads DTGVSQNPRHKITKRGQNVTFRCDPISEHNRLYWYRQTLGQGPEFLTYFQNEAQLEKSRLLSDRFSAERPKGSFSTLEIQRTEQGDSAMYLCASSSQTGSKGPLHFGNGTRLTVT.

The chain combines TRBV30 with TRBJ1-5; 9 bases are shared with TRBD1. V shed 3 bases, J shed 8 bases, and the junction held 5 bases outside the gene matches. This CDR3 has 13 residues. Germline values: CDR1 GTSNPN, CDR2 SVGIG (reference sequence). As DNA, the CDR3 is TGTGCCTGGAGCCGGGACAGGGCGAAGCCCCAGCATTTT. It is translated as CAWSRDRAKPQHF. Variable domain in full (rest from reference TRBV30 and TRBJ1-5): SQTIHQWPATLVQPVGSPLSLECTVEGTSNPNLYWYRQAAGRGLQLLFYSVGIGQISSEVPQNLSASRPQDRQFILSSKKLLLSDSGFYLCAWSRDRAKPQHFGDGTRLSIL.

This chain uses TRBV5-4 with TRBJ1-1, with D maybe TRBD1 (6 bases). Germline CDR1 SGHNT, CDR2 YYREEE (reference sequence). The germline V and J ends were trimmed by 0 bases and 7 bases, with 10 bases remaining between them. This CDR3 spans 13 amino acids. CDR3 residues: CASSLVGGSEAFF. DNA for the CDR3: TGTGCCAGCAGCTTGGTAGGGGGTAGTGAAGCTTTCTTT.

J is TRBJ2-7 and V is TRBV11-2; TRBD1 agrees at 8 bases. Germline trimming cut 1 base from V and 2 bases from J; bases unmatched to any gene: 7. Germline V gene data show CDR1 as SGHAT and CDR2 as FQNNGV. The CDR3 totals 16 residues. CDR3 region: CASSLGLGQAPYEQYF. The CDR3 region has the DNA TGTGCCAGCAGCTTAGGGTTGGGACAGGCCCCCTACGAGCAGTACTTC.

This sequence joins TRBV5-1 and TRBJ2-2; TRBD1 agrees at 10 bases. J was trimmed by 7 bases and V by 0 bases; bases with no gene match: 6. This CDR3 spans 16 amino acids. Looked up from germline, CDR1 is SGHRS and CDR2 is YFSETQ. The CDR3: CASSLAATGGDGELFF. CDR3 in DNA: TGCGCCAGCAGCTTGGCTGCGACAGGGGGCGACGGGGAGCTGTTTTTT.

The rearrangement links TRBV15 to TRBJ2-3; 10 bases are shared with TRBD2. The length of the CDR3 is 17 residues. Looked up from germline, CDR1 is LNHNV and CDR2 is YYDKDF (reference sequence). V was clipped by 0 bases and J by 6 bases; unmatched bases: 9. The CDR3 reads CATSRDRLAGAGDTQYF. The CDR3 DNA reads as TGTGCCACCAGCAGAGATCGCCTAGCGGGGGCGGGTGATACGCAGTATTTT.

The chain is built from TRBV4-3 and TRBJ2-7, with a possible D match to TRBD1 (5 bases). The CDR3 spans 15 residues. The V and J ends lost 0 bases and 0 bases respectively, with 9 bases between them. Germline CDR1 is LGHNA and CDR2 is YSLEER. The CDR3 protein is CASSQETESSYEQYF. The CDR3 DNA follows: TGCGCCAGCAGCCAAGAGACAGAAAGCTCCTACGAGCAGTACTTC.

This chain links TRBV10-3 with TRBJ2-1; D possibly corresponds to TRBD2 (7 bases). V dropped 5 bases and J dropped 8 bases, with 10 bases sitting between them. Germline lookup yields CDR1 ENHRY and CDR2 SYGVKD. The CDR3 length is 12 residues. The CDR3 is CAISRGGYEQFF. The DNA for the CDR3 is TGTGCCATCAGTAGGGGGGGGTATGAGCAGTTCTTC.